The 26 T cell receptor beta chains listed next were all sequenced from one sample in a study of blood T cell repertoires in COVID-19. The table came from immunoSEQ multiplex PCR; TCRdb's copy has only in-frame clones and leaves some out. The repertoire holds around 83,000 clones, with 80% to 90% as singletons. The sample comprised peripheral blood. These receptors all come from a man between 50 and 59 years old with active or convalescent COVID-19.

This clone was seen only once. The chain carries TRBV6-2 or TRBV6-3 and TRBJ2-5; 11 bases are a match to TRBD2. Germline V gives CDR1 MNHEY, CDR2 SVGEGT. The ends lost 5 bases at V and 4 bases at J; junction bases unmatched: 12. This CDR3 contains 17 residues. The CDR3 sequence: CASSKLAGASVRETQYF. The CDR3 nucleotides are TGTGCCAGCAGTAAACTAGCGGGAGCCTCCGTGCGAGAGACCCAGTACTTC.

The chain has TRBV5-1 and TRBJ2-2, with a weak D call TRBD1 (5 bases). The CDR3 spans 14 residues. The ends were cut back, 2 bases at V and 6 bases at J, with 11 bases in the middle. CDR1 is SGHRS and CDR2 is YFSETQ in the germline V gene. CDR3 amino acids: CASSFSIGAGELFF. CDR3 DNA sequence: TGCGCCAGCAGCTTTAGCATAGGGGCCGGGGAGCTGTTTTTT.

The gene calls are TRBV19 and TRBJ2-7; tentative D call: TRBD2 (6 bases). The V end lost 10 bases, the J end lost 2 bases, and 18 bases lay between the germline ends. Germline values: CDR1 LNHDA, CDR2 SQIVND (reference sequence). This CDR3 is 14 amino acids long. The CDR3: CATTSVAGTYEQYF. In DNA, the CDR3 is TGTGCCACTACAAGTGTGGCGGGAACCTACGAGCAGTACTTC.

V gene TRBV5-1 combines with J gene TRBJ2-1, with TRBD1 matching over 9 bases. The CDR3 length is 15 residues. Germline CDR1 is SGHRS and CDR2 is YFSETQ. The junction had 9 bases not matched to a gene; V was cut back by 4 bases and J by 7 bases. CDR3 in DNA: TGCGCCAGCAGCCTCCGGGACAGGGAGTTAAATGAGCAGTTCTTC. It specifies CASSLRDRELNEQFF.

The chain recombines TRBV7-2 with TRBJ2-1; TRBD2 is a possible D gene (6 bases). The germline CDR1 and CDR2 sequences are SGHTA and FQGNSA. The CDR3 has 13 residues. Deletions cut 8 bases from V and 4 bases from J, with 12 bases between. The CDR3 loop is CASLAGIYNEQFF. CDR3 DNA sequence: TGTGCCAGCTTGGCGGGAATATACAATGAGCAGTTCTTC.

This chain uses TRBV10-3 with TRBJ2-1; D not resolved. CDR1 is ENHRY and CDR2 is SYGVKD in the germline V gene. The CDR3 runs 14 residues. V shed 4 bases and J shed 0 bases, with 7 bases lying between them. CDR3 amino acids: CAISGSDSYNEQFF. CDR3 coding DNA: TGTGCCATCAGTGGAAGCGACTCCTACAATGAGCAGTTCTTC.

The chain is built from TRBV5-1 and TRBJ2-2; TRBD2 might be the D (6 bases). This CDR3 region has 16 residues. From germline, CDR1 is SGHRS and CDR2 YFSETQ. V was pared by 6 bases and J by 6 bases, with 21 bases between. The CDR3 nucleotides are TGCGCCAGCACCCTCTTTTCGGGAGAATTCCCCGGGGAGCTGTTTTTT. This sequence encodes CASTLFSGEFPGELFF.

The V gene is TRBV5-5, the J gene TRBJ2-1; D is possibly TRBD1 (6 bases). CDR3 size: 16 residues. The V gene lost 4 bases and the J gene lost 2 bases, with 16 bases spanning the gap. Germline values: CDR1 SGHKS, CDR2 YYEKEE (reference sequence). The CDR3: CASSPEGDGTYNEQFF. The CDR3 DNA sequence: TGTGCCAGCAGCCCAGAGGGGGACGGTACCTACAATGAGCAGTTCTTC.

The V gene is TRBV19, the J gene TRBJ2-3, with 11 bases identical to TRBD2. Losses at the gene ends were 7 bases for V and 4 bases for J; bases not matched to a gene: 7. This CDR3 has 15 residues. CDR1 LNHDA and CDR2 SQIVND come from the germline V gene (reference sequence). CDR3 coding DNA: TGTGCCAGTACCAAGGGACTAGCGGAATCAGATACGCAGTATTTT. Translating gives CASTKGLAESDTQYF.

This clone was counted a single time. This rearrangement joins TRBV9 to TRBJ1-5, with 9 bases aligning to TRBD1. Germline CDR1 and CDR2: SGDLS and YYNGEE. The CDR3 spans 15 residues. Losses at the gene ends were 0 bases for V and 5 bases for J; bases not matched to a gene: 3. The CDR3 loop reads CASSVADRGDQPQHF. DNA for the CDR3: TGTGCCAGCAGCGTAGCAGACAGGGGGGATCAGCCCCAGCATTTT. Full variable domain (outside the CDR3, taken from reference TRBV9 and TRBJ1-5): DSGVTQTPKHLITATGQRVTLRCSPRSGDLSVYWYQQSLDQGLQFLIQYYNGEERAKGNILERFSAQQFPDLHSELNLSSLELGDSALYFCASSVADRGDQPQHFGDGTRLSIL.

The rearrangement links TRBV4-1 to TRBJ1-4; 8 bases match TRBD1. The CDR3 sequence is 16 residues long. Germline CDR1 reads MGHRA; CDR2 reads YSYEKL. V was pared by 4 bases and J by 0 bases, with 4 bases of the junction left unmatched. The CDR3 here is CASSRGQGPTNEKLFF. The CDR3 region has the DNA TGCGCCAGCAGCCGAGGACAGGGACCAACTAATGAAAAACTGTTTTTT.

V gene TRBV29-1 combines with J gene TRBJ2-2, with TRBD1 identical over 8 bases. Germline CDR1 SQVTM, CDR2 ANQGSEA. Losses at the gene ends were 7 bases for V and 6 bases for J; bases not matched to a gene: 10. This CDR3 comprises 14 residues. Here the CDR3 reads CSGGGQGEAGELFF. CDR3 in DNA: TGCAGCGGGGGAGGACAGGGAGAAGCCGGGGAGCTGTTTTTT.

This chain links TRBV24-1 with TRBJ2-2; 13 bases align to TRBD2. The trim removed 8 bases at V and 4 bases at J, leaving 6 bases unmatched. CDR1 is KGHDR, CDR2 SFDVKD, per germline. This CDR3 region has 16 residues. The CDR3 here is CATTARTSGGTGELFF. CDR3 bases: TGTGCCACCACCGCTCGGACTAGCGGGGGCACCGGGGAGCTGTTTTTT.

The chain is built from TRBV3-1 (or the pseudogene TRBV3-2) and TRBJ1-2, with D uncertain. The V end lost 1 base, the J end lost 8 bases, and 14 bases lay between the germline ends. The CDR3 is made up of 14 amino acids. The V gene's germline CDR1 is LGHDT and CDR2 YNNKEL (reference sequence). The CDR3 nucleotides read TGTGCCAGCAGCCAAGCGAGGGCCCATGGCGGCTACACCTTC. Translation: CASSQARAHGGYTF.

This rearrangement joins TRBV20-1 to TRBJ1-1; the D is unclear. This CDR3 is built from 12 residues. Looked up from germline, CDR1 is DFQATT and CDR2 is SNEGSKA (reference sequence). V lost 3 bases and J 4 bases, leaving 9 bases between the germline ends. The CDR3 sequence: CSASGLGTEAFF. DNA of the CDR3: TGCAGTGCTAGTGGGCTTGGCACTGAAGCTTTCTTT.

The V call is TRBV7-2, the J call TRBJ2-2; D is undetermined. V was cut by 5 bases and J by 8 bases, with 18 bases left in between. The CDR3 runs 15 residues. CDR1 is SGHTA, CDR2 FQGNSA, per germline. The CDR3 here is CASSLPIGYEGELFF. Written as DNA, the CDR3 is TGTGCCAGCAGCCTTCCGATCGGTTACGAGGGGGAGCTGTTTTTT. Variable domain in full (rest from reference TRBV7-2 and TRBJ2-2): GAGVSQSPSNKVTEKGKDVELRCDPISGHTALYWYRQSLGQGLEFLIYFQGNSAPDKSGLPSDRFSAERTGGSVSTLTIQRTQQEDSAVYLCASSLPIGYEGELFFGEGSRLTVL.

The V gene is TRBV11-3, the J gene TRBJ2-1; 8 bases are shared with TRBD1. The germline V gene has CDR1 SGHNT and CDR2 YENEEA. This CDR3 comprises 15 residues. V lost 1 base, J lost 7 bases, and 6 bases stayed unmatched. CDR3 sequence: CASSLGQGRGNEQFF. The CDR3 DNA reads TGTGCCAGCAGCTTAGGACAGGGGAGAGGGAATGAGCAGTTCTTC.

This clone was detected a few times. This chain links TRBV7-2 with TRBJ2-5; 7 bases line up with TRBD2. CDR1 is SGHTA, CDR2 FQGNSA, per germline. V was pared by 5 bases and J by 5 bases, with 2 bases of the junction left unmatched. The CDR3 totals 12 residues. CDR3 DNA: TGTGCCAGCAGCAACGGGGGGGAGACCCAGTACTTC. Translating gives CASSNGGETQYF. The full variable domain, its missing parts supplied by reference TRBV7-2 and TRBJ2-5, is GAGVSQSPSNKVTEKGKDVELRCDPISGHTALYWYRQSLGQGLEFLIYFQGNSAPDKSGLPSDRFSAERTGGSVSTLTIQRTQQEDSAVYLCASSNGGETQYFGPGTRLLVL.

This clone was detected only once. This chain connects TRBV6-4 to TRBJ1-1; D unclear. Germline loops: CDR1 MRHNA, CDR2 SNTAGT. The V end was cut by 1 base, the J end by 3 bases, with 12 bases between. The CDR3 is 15 amino acids. Written as DNA, the CDR3 is TGTGCCAGCAGTGACTTGACCCCGGGTTACACTGAAGCTTTCTTT. It is translated as CASSDLTPGYTEAFF.

The J gene is TRBJ1-1, the V gene TRBV3-1 (or the pseudogene TRBV3-2); D call uncertain. The CDR3 is 12 residues long. The V gene's germline CDR1 is LGHDT and CDR2 YNNKEL (reference sequence). The V and J ends lost 5 bases and 1 base respectively, with 5 bases between them. The chain's CDR3 is CASSEGNTEAFF. The CDR3 coding sequence is TGTGCCAGCAGCGAGGGGAACACTGAAGCTTTCTTT.

The chain joins TRBV9 to TRBJ2-3; 8 nucleotides align to TRBD2. The CDR3 has 17 residues. From germline, CDR1 is SGDLS and CDR2 YYNGEE. The trim removed 4 bases at V and 0 bases at J, leaving 10 bases unmatched. Here the CDR3 reads CASSRMGSGTSTDTQYF. CDR3 nucleotide sequence: TGTGCCAGCAGCCGCATGGGTAGCGGGACTAGCACAGATACGCAGTATTTT.

The chain joins TRBV3-1 (or the pseudogene TRBV3-2) to TRBJ2-1; 7 positions match TRBD2. The CDR3 length is 15 residues. Germline assignment: CDR1 LGHDT and CDR2 YNNKEL (reference sequence). The V and J ends lost 0 bases and 8 bases, in that order; junction bases with no gene match: 7. The CDR3 loop is CASSQELGGVDEQFF. The CDR3 DNA reads TGTGCCAGCAGCCAAGAATTGGGGGGGGTCGATGAGCAGTTCTTC.

The chain uses TRBV5-1 and TRBJ2-1; D is ambiguous. Germline values: CDR1 SGHRS, CDR2 YFSETQ. Trimming cost V 4 bases and J 1 base, with 9 bases left between them. The CDR3 loop spans 14 amino acids. CDR3 nucleotides: TGCGCCAGCAGCGTCCTAGAATCCTACAATGAGCAGTTCTTC. It codes for CASSVLESYNEQFF.

The rearrangement joins TRBV1 to TRBJ2-3; the table's D gene call, TRBD2, was not cross checked with the DNA. TRBV1 is noted as a pseudogene. This CDR3 comprises 15 residues. The CDR3 here is CTSSPKERGTDTQYF. CDR3 nucleotide sequence: TGCACCAGCAGCCCGAAAGAGAGGGGCACAGATACGCAGTATTTT.

The chain employs TRBV28 and TRBJ2-2, with 7 bases identical to TRBD2. Germline-derived CDR1 and CDR2 are MDHEN and SYDVKM. This CDR3 is 15 amino acids long. Trimming removed 6 bases from V and 6 bases from J; junction bases left unmatched: 10. Written as DNA, the CDR3 is TGTGCCAGCAGCTTCCGAGGGAGGGAGTCCGGGGAGCTGTTTTTT. Translating gives CASSFRGRESGELFF.

The J gene is TRBJ2-5, the V gene TRBV2; 10 bases line up with TRBD1. The CDR3 runs 15 residues. V dropped 8 bases and J dropped 5; count of bases not matched to a gene: 11. The germline V gene has CDR1 SNHLY and CDR2 FYNNEI. The CDR3 region is CASSGTGAVRETQYF. The CDR3 region has the DNA TGTGCCAGCTCCGGGACAGGGGCCGTTCGGGAGACCCAGTACTTC.